The 19 T cell receptor beta chains below come from one sample, sequenced in a study of T cells in Graves' hyperthyroidism and ophthalmopathy (dated 2019 in TCRdb). To prepare the library, multiplex PCR was applied. TCRdb shows the sequencer as Illumina HiSeq 2000. The TCR beta CDR3 regions were amplified from the RNA transcripts. A first-round RT-PCR of the TCR CDR3 used the HTBI primer set with the Qiagen OneStep RT-PCR kit. TCRdb reprocessing: public reads trimmed at Q25 with fastp, clones called with MiXCR, in-frame beta chains kept. Entries are consolidated by CDR3 protein sequence, retaining the most common genes and DNA. This sample comprises over 500,000 distinct CDR3 sequences, approximately 14% of them detected only once. The ten top clones hold approximately 14% of the sample. The sequenced material came from blood. The receptor set was obtained from a woman aged 40-49 years with Graves' hyperthyroidism.

The chain combines TRBV2 with TRBJ2-2; a weak D match, TRBD2 (6 bases). V lost 4 bases to trimming and J lost 1 base, with 13 bases between them. CDR1 is SNHLY, CDR2 FYNNEI, per germline. CDR3 length: 16 residues. The CDR3 DNA reads TGTGCCAGCAGTGGTCTCGGCGGGATGAACACCGGGGAGCTGTTTTTT. Its protein product is CASSGLGGMNTGELFF.

Ten or more counts support this clonotype. This chain joins TRBV5-1 and TRBJ2-7; 9 nucleotides match TRBD2. CDR1 and CDR2 from the germline V gene are SGHRS and YFSETQ. The CDR3 totals 14 residues. V lost 2 bases to trimming and J lost 6 bases; unmatched junction nucleotides: 6. DNA for the CDR3: TGCGCCAGCAGCTTACCTAGCGGGAAGGGCGAGCAGTACTTC. Translation: CASSLPSGKGEQYF.

This clonotype was seen more than once but under ten times. The rearrangement uses TRBV6-1 and TRBJ2-7; 11 bases map to TRBD2. This CDR3 contains 17 residues. With V trimmed by 7 bases and J by 3 bases, 14 bases remained unmatched. CDR1 is MNHNS, CDR2 SASEGT, per germline. Here the CDR3 DNA reads TGTGCCAGCACTGCCCTGCCGGGACTAGCGGCAAACTACGAGCAGTACTTC. Translation: CASTALPGLAANYEQYF.

This clonotype has more than one count but fewer than ten. The CDR3 DNA is TGTGCCAGCAGTGAAATGTGGGGAAACGAGCAGTACTTC. Translating it yields CASSEMWGNEQYF. The chain uses TRBV2 and TRBJ2-7; no clear D gene. From germline, CDR1 is SNHLY and CDR2 FYNNEI. The ends were cut back, 2 bases at V and 5 bases at J, with 10 bases in the middle. The CDR3 consists of 13 residues.

This clonotype was observed many times. This chain links TRBV12-3 or TRBV12-4 with TRBJ1-1; a possible D gene is TRBD1 (5 bases). The CDR3 runs 14 residues. Trimming left V 3 bases short and J 5 bases short, with 13 bases between. This CDR3 is CASSLALEGTEAFF. Here the CDR3 DNA reads TGTGCCAGCAGTTTGGCGTTAGAGGGGACTGAAGCTTTCTTT.

With regard to this clonotype: This likely comes from a read error, as the CDR3 has no conserved phenylalanine or tryptophan at its end. This rearrangement joins TRBV7-9 to TRBJ1-1; no reliable D call. In germline, CDR1 is SEHNR, CDR2 FQNEAQ (reference sequence). The CDR3 is 17 residues long. V lost 1 base and J lost 0, with 15 bases in between. Here the CDR3 DNA reads TGTGCCAGCAGCTTAGTCCGTAATGACCGGCTGAACACTGAAGCTTTCTTA. This gives the protein CASSLVRNDRLNTEAFL.

This clonotype came up many times. The CDR3 DNA is TGTGCCAGCAGGCCGGACTCTGGAAACACCATATATTTT. Its translation is CASRPDSGNTIYF. This chain joins TRBV12-3 or TRBV12-4 and TRBJ1-3; D not certain. Trimming stripped 6 bases from V and 0 bases from J, with 6 bases between. The CDR3 is 13 residues long.

This clonotype has at least ten counts. The chain uses TRBV20-1 and TRBJ2-3, with 7 nucleotides matching TRBD2. Looked up from germline, CDR1 is DFQATT and CDR2 is SNEGSKA (reference sequence). With V trimmed by 2 bases and J by 0 bases, 14 bases remained unmatched. This CDR3 is 18 amino acids long. The CDR3 here is CSARLPSGGGPSTDTQYF. The CDR3 coding sequence is TGCAGTGCTAGATTGCCCTCGGGGGGAGGGCCGAGCACAGATACGCAGTATTTT.

This clonotype was detected many times. This CDR3 is CASSLASNSNYGYTF. The CDR3 DNA reads TGCGCCAGCAGCTTGGCCTCGAACTCTAACTATGGCTACACCTTC. V gene TRBV5-1 combines with J gene TRBJ1-2, with no clear D. V was clipped by 0 bases and J by 0 bases, with 9 bases between them. CDR3 length: 15 amino acids. The germline V gene encodes CDR1 SGHRS and CDR2 YFSETQ.

The J gene is TRBJ2-5, the V gene TRBV3-1; possibly TRBD1 for D (5 bases). The V gene lost 5 bases and the J gene lost 2 bases, with 15 bases spanning the gap. This CDR3 is 15 amino acids long. The germline gives CDR1 LGHDT, CDR2 YNNKEL (reference sequence). CDR3 sequence reads: CASSVKGIKQETQYF. CDR3 nucleotide sequence: TGTGCCAGCAGCGTTAAGGGGATAAAGCAAGAGACCCAGTACTTC.

This clonotype has at least ten counts. The rearrangement uses TRBV7-3 and TRBJ2-3; D remains ambiguous. CDR1 and CDR2 (germline): SGHTA, FQGTGA. V lost 4 bases and J lost 0, with 8 bases in between. The CDR3 consists of 14 residues. CDR3 sequence: CASSSMDSTDTQYF. The CDR3 DNA is TGTGCCAGCAGCTCCATGGACAGCACAGATACGCAGTATTTT.

This clonotype was counted ten times or more. The CDR3 DNA is TGTGCCAGCAGCTTACCTAGCGGGACCACCTACGAGCAGTACTTC. Its protein product is CASSLPSGTTYEQYF. The rearrangement links TRBV11-3 to TRBJ2-7; 9 positions match TRBD2. The V gene end was trimmed by 2 bases and the J gene end by 2 bases; junction bases not matched to a gene: 4. The CDR3 runs to 15 residues. From germline, CDR1 is SGHNT and CDR2 YENEEA.

This clonotype occurred a few times. The rearrangement links TRBV4-1 to TRBJ2-1; 8 nucleotides match TRBD2. Germline loops: CDR1 MGHRA, CDR2 YSYEKL. The CDR3 length is 18 residues. V shed 3 bases and J 2 bases; nucleotides not matched to a gene: 12. The CDR3 DNA follows: TGCGCCAGCAGCCAGGCCCTAAATCCTAGCGGGCCCTACAATGAGCAGTTCTTC. Amino acids: CASSQALNPSGPYNEQFF.

Ten or more counts support this clonotype. The gene calls are TRBV20-1 and TRBJ2-5; tentative D call: TRBD1 (6 bases). V shed 4 bases and J shed 4 bases, with 13 bases lying between them. The CDR3 loop spans 13 amino acids. Germline CDR1 reads DFQATT; CDR2 reads SNEGSKA (reference sequence). CDR3 in DNA: TGCAGTGCTAAAACAGGGTTGGGAGAGACCCAGTACTTC. It is translated as CSAKTGLGETQYF.

The chain is built from TRBV20-1 and TRBJ1-5; TRBD1 matches 8 bases. This CDR3 has 15 amino acids. Trimming cost V 4 bases and J 2 bases; bases outside gene matches: 7. Per germline, CDR1 DFQATT and CDR2 SNEGSKA (reference sequence). The CDR3 coding sequence is TGCAGTGCTATGTCCCCAGGGGGCGGCAATCAGCCCCAGCATTTT. Translating it yields CSAMSPGGGNQPQHF.

This clonotype was detected ten times or more. The chain recombines TRBV6-1 with TRBJ2-2; D unclear. This CDR3 region has 15 residues. V was cut by 3 bases and J by 1 base, with 9 bases left in between. Germline loops: CDR1 MNHNS, CDR2 SASEGT. For the CDR3, the DNA is TGTGCCAGCAGTGACTCGTTCCTGAACACCGGGGAGCTGTTTTTT. Translated: CASSDSFLNTGELFF.

The chain employs TRBV28 and TRBJ2-1, with TRBD1 identical over 9 bases. There are 14 residues in the CDR3. V lost 8 bases and J lost 6; bases outside the gene matches: 8. Germline-derived CDR1 and CDR2 are MDHEN and SYDVKM. The DNA for the CDR3 is TGTGCCAGCCTTCCGGGACAGGGTTCCAATGAGCAGTTCTTC. Residues: CASLPGQGSNEQFF.

This clonotype came up many times. The CDR3 bases are TGTGCCAGCAGCTTGGGGTCCTCCCCTCCAGATACGCAGTATTTT. Translating it yields CASSLGSSPPDTQYF. The chain employs TRBV5-6 and TRBJ2-3; D is uncertain. CDR3 length: 15 residues. Germline V gives CDR1 SGHDT, CDR2 YYEEEE. V was pared by 0 bases and J by 4 bases, with 12 bases between. The whole variable domain, remainder taken from reference TRBV5-6 and TRBJ2-3, is DAGVTQSPTHLIKTRGQQVTLRCSPKSGHDTVSWYQQALGQGPQFIFQYYEEEERQRGNFPDRFSGHQFPNYSSELNVNALLLGDSALYLCASSLGSSPPDTQYFGPGTRLTVL.

This clonotype was counted many times. The chain links TRBV30 to TRBJ1-1; a weak D match, TRBD1 (6 bases). The V end was cut by 3 bases, the J end by 0 bases, with 17 bases between. The CDR3 totals 16 residues. Germline V gene data show CDR1 as GTSNPN and CDR2 as SVGIG (reference sequence). In nucleotides, the CDR3 is TGTGCCTGGAGCGTCCCCAGGGGTTGGTTGAACACTGAAGCTTTCTTT. It codes for CAWSVPRGWLNTEAFF. The entire variable domain, with the rest obtained from reference TRBV30 and TRBJ1-1, is as follows: SQTIHQWPATLVQPVGSPLSLECTVEGTSNPNLYWYRQAAGRGLQLLFYSVGIGQISSEVPQNLSASRPQDRQFILSSKKLLLSDSGFYLCAWSVPRGWLNTEAFFGQGTRLTVV.